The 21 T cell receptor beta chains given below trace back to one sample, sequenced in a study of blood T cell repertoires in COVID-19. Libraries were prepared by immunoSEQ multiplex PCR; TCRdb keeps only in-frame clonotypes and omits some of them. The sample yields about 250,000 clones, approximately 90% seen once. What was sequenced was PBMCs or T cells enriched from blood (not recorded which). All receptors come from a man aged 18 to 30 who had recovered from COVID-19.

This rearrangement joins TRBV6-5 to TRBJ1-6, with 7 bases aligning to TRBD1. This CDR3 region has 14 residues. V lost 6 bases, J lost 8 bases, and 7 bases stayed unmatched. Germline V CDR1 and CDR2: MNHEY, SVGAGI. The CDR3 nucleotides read TGTGCCAGCAGGACAGGGTACGGGGATTCACCCCTCCACTTT. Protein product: CASRTGYGDSPLHF.

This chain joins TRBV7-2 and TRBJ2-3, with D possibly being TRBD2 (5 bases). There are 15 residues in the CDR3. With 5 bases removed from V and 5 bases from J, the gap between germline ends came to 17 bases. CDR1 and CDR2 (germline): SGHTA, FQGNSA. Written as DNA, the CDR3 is TGTGCCAGCAGCAAAAGCGGATTAAGCCGAGATACGCAGTATTTT. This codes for CASSKSGLSRDTQYF.

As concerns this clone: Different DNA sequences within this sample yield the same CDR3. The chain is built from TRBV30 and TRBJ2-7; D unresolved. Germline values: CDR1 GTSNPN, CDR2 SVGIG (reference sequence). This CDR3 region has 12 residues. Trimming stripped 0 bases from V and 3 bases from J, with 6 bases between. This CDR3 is CAWSVRGYEQYF. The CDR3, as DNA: TGTGCCTGGAGTGTGAGAGGCTACGAGCAGTACTTC.

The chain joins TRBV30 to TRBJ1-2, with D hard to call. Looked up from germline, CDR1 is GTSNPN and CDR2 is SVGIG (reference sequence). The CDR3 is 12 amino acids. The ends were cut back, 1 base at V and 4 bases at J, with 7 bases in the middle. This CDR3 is CAWSGQIYGYTF. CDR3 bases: TGTGCCTGGAGTGGGCAGATCTATGGCTACACCTTC.

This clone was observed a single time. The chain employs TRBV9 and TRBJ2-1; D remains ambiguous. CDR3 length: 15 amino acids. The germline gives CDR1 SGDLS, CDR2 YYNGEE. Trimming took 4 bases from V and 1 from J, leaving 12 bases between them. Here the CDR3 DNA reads TGTGCCAGCAGCCCCGGTTTAGCATCCTACAATGAGCAGTTCTTC. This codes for CASSPGLASYNEQFF.

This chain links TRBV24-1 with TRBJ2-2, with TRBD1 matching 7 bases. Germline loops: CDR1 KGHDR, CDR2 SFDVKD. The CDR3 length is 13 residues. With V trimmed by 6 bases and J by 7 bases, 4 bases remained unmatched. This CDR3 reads CATSTTGIGELFF. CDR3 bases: TGTGCCACCAGTACGACAGGGATCGGGGAGCTGTTTTTT.

The DNA of the CDR3 is TGTGCCAGCAGCTTGTCTAAGGGGTCCACAGATACGCAGTATTTT. Translating it yields CASSLSKGSTDTQYF. The J gene is TRBJ2-3, the V gene TRBV5-4; maybe TRBD1 (5 bases). Germline V gives CDR1 SGHNT, CDR2 YYREEE (reference sequence). This CDR3 comprises 15 residues. Deletions cut 1 base from V and 2 bases from J, with 11 bases between.

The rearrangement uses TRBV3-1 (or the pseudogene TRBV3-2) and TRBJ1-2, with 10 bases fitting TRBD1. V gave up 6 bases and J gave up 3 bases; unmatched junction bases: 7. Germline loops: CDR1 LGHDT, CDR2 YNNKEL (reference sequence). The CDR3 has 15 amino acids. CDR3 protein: CASSSDRGRDYGYTF. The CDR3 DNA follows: TGTGCCAGCAGTTCAGACAGGGGGCGCGACTATGGCTACACCTTC.

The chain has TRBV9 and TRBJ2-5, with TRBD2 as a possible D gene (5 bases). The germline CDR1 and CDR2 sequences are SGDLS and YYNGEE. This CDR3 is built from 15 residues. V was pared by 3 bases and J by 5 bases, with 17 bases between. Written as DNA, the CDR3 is TGTGCCAGCAGCGCGGGAATCCGGATGTGGGAGACCCAGTACTTC. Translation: CASSAGIRMWETQYF. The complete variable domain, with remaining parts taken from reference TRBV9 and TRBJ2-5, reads DSGVTQTPKHLITATGQRVTLRCSPRSGDLSVYWYQQSLDQGLQFLIQYYNGEERAKGNILERFSAQQFPDLHSELNLSSLELGDSALYFCASSAGIRMWETQYFGPGTRLLVL.

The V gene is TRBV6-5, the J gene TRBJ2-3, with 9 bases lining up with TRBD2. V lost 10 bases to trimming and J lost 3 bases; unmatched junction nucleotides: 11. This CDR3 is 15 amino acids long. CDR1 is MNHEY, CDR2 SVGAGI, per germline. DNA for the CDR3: TGTGCCACCGTGGGGCGGGGGGGCAGGACAGATACGCAGTATTTT. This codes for CATVGRGGRTDTQYF.

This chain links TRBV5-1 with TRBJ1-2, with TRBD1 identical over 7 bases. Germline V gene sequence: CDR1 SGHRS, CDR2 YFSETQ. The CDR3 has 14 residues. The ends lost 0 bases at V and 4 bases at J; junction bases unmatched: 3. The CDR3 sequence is CASSLESGGYGYTF. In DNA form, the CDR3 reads TGCGCCAGCAGCTTGGAGTCAGGGGGCTATGGCTACACCTTC.

CDR3 loop: CASSASTLVGTF. CDR3 DNA: TGTGCCAGCAGCGCATCGACTCTAGTTGGCACCTTC. This chain connects TRBV5-4 to TRBJ1-2, with D hard to call. The germline CDR1 and CDR2 sequences are SGHNT and YYREEE (reference sequence). The CDR3 is made up of 12 amino acids. The V end lost 4 bases, the J end lost 13 bases, and 17 bases lay between the germline ends.

CDR3 amino acids: CASSWTSGVPSYEQYF. The CDR3 nucleotides read TGCGCCAGCAGCTGGACTAGCGGGGTGCCCTCCTACGAGCAGTACTTC. The V and J genes are TRBV5-1 and TRBJ2-7, with 12 bases aligning to TRBD2. In germline, CDR1 is SGHRS, CDR2 YFSETQ. CDR3 length: 16 residues. The ends lost 3 bases at V and 0 bases at J; junction bases unmatched: 4.

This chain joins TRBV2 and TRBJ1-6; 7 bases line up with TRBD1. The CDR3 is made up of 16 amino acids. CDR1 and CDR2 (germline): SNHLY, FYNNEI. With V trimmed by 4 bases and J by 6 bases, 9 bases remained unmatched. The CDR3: CASSALRGQSNSPLHF. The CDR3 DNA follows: TGTGCCAGCAGTGCTCTTCGGGGACAGAGTAATTCACCCCTCCACTTT.

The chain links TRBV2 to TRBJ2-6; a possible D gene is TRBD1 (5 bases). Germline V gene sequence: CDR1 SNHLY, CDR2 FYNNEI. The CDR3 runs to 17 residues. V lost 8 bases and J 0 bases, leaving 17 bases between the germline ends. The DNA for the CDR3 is TGTGCCAGCTCTAAGGCACAGGTACTCTCTGGGGCCAACGTCCTGACTTTC. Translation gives CASSKAQVLSGANVLTF.

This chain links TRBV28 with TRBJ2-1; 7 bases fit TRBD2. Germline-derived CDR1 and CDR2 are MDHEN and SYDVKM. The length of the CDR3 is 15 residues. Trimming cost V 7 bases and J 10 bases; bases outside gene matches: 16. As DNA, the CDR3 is TGTGCCAGCACCCTAAGACTAGCTCGGGCGGGCGAGCAGTTCTTC. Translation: CASTLRLARAGEQFF.

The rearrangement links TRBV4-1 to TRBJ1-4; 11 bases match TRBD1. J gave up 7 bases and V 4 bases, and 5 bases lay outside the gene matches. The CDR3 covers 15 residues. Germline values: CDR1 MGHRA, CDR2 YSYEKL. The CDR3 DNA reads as TGCGCCAGCAGCCCTTGGACAGGGGGCCTTGAAAAACTGTTTTTT. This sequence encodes CASSPWTGGLEKLFF.

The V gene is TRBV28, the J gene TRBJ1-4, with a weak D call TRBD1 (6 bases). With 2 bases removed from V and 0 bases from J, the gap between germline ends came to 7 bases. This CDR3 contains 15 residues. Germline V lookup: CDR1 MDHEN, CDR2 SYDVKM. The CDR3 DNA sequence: TGTGCCAGCAGTTTAAGGACAGCAACTAATGAAAAACTGTTTTTT. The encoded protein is CASSLRTATNEKLFF. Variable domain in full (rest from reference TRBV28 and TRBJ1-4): DVKVTQSSRYLVKRTGEKVFLECVQDMDHENMFWYRQDPGLGLRLIYFSYDVKMKEKGDIPEGYSVSREKKERFSLILESASTNQTSMYLCASSLRTATNEKLFFGSGTQLSVL.

The CDR3 sequence: CASSQEGAGGLDTQYF. CDR3 in DNA: TGCGCCAGCAGCCAAGAGGGGGCGGGAGGGCTAGATACGCAGTATTTT. V gene TRBV4-1 combines with J gene TRBJ2-3; the match to TRBD2 covers 9 bases. The CDR3 loop spans 16 amino acids. With V trimmed by 0 bases and J by 5 bases, 6 bases remained unmatched. Looked up from germline, CDR1 is MGHRA and CDR2 is YSYEKL.

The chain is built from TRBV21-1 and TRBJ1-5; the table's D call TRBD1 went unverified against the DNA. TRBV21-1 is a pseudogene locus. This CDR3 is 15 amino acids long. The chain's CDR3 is CASSNCSISNQPQHF. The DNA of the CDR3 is TGTGCCAGCAGCAACTGCAGTATTAGCAATCAGCCCCAGCATTTT.

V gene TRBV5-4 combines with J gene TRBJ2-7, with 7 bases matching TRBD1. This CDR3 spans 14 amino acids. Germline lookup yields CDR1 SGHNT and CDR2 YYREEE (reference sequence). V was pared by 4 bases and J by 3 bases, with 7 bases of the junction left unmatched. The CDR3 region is CASSMTGSLYEQYF. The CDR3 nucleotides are TGTGCCAGCAGCATGACAGGGTCCCTCTACGAGCAGTACTTC.